This T cell receptor (beta chain) was identified in a study of blood T cell repertoires in COVID-19. Study in general: Specimens from acute and convalescent COVID-19 originated in the United States, Italy and Spain. In each case, the material was cDNA or gDNA derived from T cells, B-cell-depleted T cells, or PBMCs.

Cohort allocation depended upon clinical history that participants reported. V lost 3 bases to trimming and J lost 4 bases, with 12 bases between them. The CDR3 covers 14 residues. Germline V gene lookup returns CDR1 LNHDA and CDR2 SQIVND (reference sequence). Repertoires were generated with immunoSEQ multiplex PCR, while TCRdb's copy carries only in-frame clones and drops some. The repertoire holds 200,000 to 250,000 clones, with about 87% as singletons. Sequencing was performed on PBMCs or T cells enriched from blood (not recorded which). The source is a woman aged 25 to 45 who had been exposed to COVID-19. The rearrangement links TRBV19 to TRBJ1-2; D is ambiguous. This CDR3 is CASSMHRVPYGYTF. As DNA, the CDR3 is TGTGCCAGTAGTATGCATCGGGTCCCCTATGGCTACACCTTC.